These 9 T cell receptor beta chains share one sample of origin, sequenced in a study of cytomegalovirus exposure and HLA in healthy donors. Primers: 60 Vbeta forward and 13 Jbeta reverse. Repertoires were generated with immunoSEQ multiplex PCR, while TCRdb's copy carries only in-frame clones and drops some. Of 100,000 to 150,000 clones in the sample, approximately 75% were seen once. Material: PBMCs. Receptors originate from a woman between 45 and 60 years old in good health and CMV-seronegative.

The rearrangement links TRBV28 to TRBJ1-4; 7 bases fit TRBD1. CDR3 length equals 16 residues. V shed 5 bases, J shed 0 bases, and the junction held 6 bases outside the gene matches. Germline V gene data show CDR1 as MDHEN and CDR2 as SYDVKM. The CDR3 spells CASSLNRGTTNEKLFF. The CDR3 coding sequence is TGTGCCAGCAGTCTAAACAGGGGTACAACTAATGAAAAACTGTTTTTT.

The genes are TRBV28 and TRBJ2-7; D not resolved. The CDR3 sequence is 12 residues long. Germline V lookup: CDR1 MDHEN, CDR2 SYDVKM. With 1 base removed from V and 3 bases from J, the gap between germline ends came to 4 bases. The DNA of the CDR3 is TGTGCCAGCAGTTTATTCGGCTACGAGCAGTACTTC. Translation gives CASSLFGYEQYF.

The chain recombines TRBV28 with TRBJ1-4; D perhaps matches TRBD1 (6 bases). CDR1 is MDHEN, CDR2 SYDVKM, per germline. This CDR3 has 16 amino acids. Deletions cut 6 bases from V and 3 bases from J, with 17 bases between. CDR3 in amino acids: CASSSTGKGANEKLFF. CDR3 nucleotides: TGTGCCAGCAGCAGCACAGGGAAGGGAGCTAATGAAAAACTGTTTTTT.

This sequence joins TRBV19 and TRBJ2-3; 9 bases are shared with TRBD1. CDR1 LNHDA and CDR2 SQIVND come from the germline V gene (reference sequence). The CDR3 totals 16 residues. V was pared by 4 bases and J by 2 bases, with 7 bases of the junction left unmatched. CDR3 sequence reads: CASSKTGGRVTDTQYF. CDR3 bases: TGTGCCAGTAGTAAGACAGGGGGAAGGGTCACAGATACGCAGTATTTT.

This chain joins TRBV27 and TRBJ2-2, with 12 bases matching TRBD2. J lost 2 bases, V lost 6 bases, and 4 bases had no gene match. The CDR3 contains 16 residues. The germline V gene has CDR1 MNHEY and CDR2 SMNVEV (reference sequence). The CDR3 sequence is CASRTSGRINTGELFF. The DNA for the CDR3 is TGTGCCAGCAGGACTAGCGGGAGAATTAACACCGGGGAGCTGTTTTTT.

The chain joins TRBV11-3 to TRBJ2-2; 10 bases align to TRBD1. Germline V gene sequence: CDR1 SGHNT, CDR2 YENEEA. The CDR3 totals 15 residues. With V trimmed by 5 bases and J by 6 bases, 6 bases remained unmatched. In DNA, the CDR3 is TGTGCCAGCAGCCGCGAAGGACAGGGGGCCGGGGAGCTGTTTTTT. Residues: CASSREGQGAGELFF.

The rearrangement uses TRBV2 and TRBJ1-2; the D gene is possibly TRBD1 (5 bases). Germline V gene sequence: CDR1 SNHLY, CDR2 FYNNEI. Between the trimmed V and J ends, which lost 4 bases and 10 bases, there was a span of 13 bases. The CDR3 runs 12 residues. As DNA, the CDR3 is TGTGCCAGCAGTGCTTTAGGCAGGGACTACACCTTC. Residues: CASSALGRDYTF.

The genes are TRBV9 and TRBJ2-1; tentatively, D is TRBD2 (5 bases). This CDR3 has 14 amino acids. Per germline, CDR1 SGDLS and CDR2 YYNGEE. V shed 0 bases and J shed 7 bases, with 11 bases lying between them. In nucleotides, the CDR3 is TGTGCCAGCAGCGTAGGAGGGAGTCGGAATGAGCAGTTCTTC. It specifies CASSVGGSRNEQFF.

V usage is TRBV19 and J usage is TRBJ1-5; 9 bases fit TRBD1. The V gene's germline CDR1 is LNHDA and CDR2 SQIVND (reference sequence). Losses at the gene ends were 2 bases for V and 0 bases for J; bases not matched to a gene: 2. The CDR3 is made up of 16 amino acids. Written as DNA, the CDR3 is TGTGCCAGTAGTATAAAGGGACAGGGTAGCAATCAGCCCCAGCATTTT. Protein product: CASSIKGQGSNQPQHF.